One sample yielded the 31 T cell receptor beta chains listed below, sequenced in a study of PD-L1 blockade in urothelial cancer. The protocol was immunoSEQ multiplex PCR, while the TCRdb copy is restricted to in-frame clones and leaves out a portion. This sample has some 100,000 clones, with about 90% found just once. Sequenced here: PBMCs, sampled around atezolizumab (anti-PD-L1) treatment. Every receptor here comes from a woman older than 75 with urothelial cancer.

V is TRBV19 and J is TRBJ2-5; possible D gene TRBD2, 6 bases. Germline V CDR1 and CDR2: LNHDA, SQIVND (reference sequence). The CDR3 length is 15 residues. The V end was cut by 4 bases, the J end by 2 bases, with 14 bases between. The CDR3 spells CASSKSQRAQETQYF. The CDR3 bases are TGTGCCAGTAGTAAGTCCCAGCGGGCGCAAGAGACCCAGTACTTC.

The chain uses TRBV15 and TRBJ1-5; tentative D call: TRBD1 (5 bases). The ends were cut back, 1 base at V and 7 bases at J, with 11 bases in the middle. Germline values: CDR1 LNHNV, CDR2 YYDKDF (reference sequence). The CDR3 loop spans 14 amino acids. CDR3 in amino acids: CATSRGGDGQPQHF. The CDR3 nucleotides are TGTGCCACCAGCAGAGGGGGCGACGGGCAGCCCCAGCATTTT.

The chain recombines TRBV28 with TRBJ1-2, with a tentative D call TRBD1 (5 bases). V was clipped by 6 bases and J by 7 bases, with 15 bases between them. The CDR3 contains 13 residues. Germline lookup yields CDR1 MDHEN and CDR2 SYDVKM. The CDR3 here is CASRSQGVLGYTF. CDR3 in DNA: TGTGCCAGCAGGTCACAAGGGGTACTTGGCTACACCTTC.

This chain uses TRBV7-3 with TRBJ2-1; 13 bases align to TRBD2. This CDR3 contains 18 residues. J gave up 0 bases and V 2 bases, and 4 bases lay outside the gene matches. The germline CDR1 and CDR2 sequences are SGHTA and FQGTGA. CDR3 loop: CASSLGTSGAGSYNEQFF. CDR3 in DNA: TGTGCCAGCAGCTTAGGGACTAGCGGGGCCGGCTCCTACAATGAGCAGTTCTTC.

The chain has TRBV27 and TRBJ1-5; 7 bases agree with TRBD1. Germline-derived CDR1 and CDR2 are MNHEY and SMNVEV (reference sequence). The CDR3 totals 16 residues. V was pared by 4 bases and J by 5 bases, with 11 bases of the junction left unmatched. CDR3 bases: TGTGCCAGCAGTTCCCGCCGAGGGGGCCGCGATCAGCCCCAGCATTTT. Translation: CASSSRRGGRDQPQHF.

The V call is TRBV9, the J call TRBJ2-3, with D perhaps TRBD1 (7 bases). Between the trimmed V and J ends, which lost 0 bases and 0 bases, there was a span of 11 bases. The CDR3 has 16 residues. Germline V gene data show CDR1 as SGDLS and CDR2 as YYNGEE. The CDR3 sequence: CASSVVPGGSTDTQYF. The CDR3 nucleotides are TGTGCCAGCAGCGTAGTTCCAGGGGGGAGCACAGATACGCAGTATTTT.

CDR3 sequence reads: CASSLRRGVNTDTQYF. The DNA for the CDR3 is TGTGCCAGCAGCTTGAGACGGGGGGTTAACACAGATACGCAGTATTTT. The chain carries TRBV7-2 and TRBJ2-3, with 7 bases aligning to TRBD2. Germline V gives CDR1 SGHTA, CDR2 FQGNSA. This CDR3 region has 16 residues. With V trimmed by 3 bases and J by 2 bases, 8 bases remained unmatched. Together with reference TRBV7-2 and TRBJ2-3, the CDR3 gives the full variable domain: GAGVSQSPSNKVTEKGKDVELRCDPISGHTALYWYRQSLGQGLEFLIYFQGNSAPDKSGLPSDRFSAERTGGSVSTLTIQRTQQEDSAVYLCASSLRRGVNTDTQYFGPGTRLTVL.

The chain combines TRBV27 with TRBJ2-3; 14 bases align to TRBD2. The V segment lost 5 bases and the J segment 3 bases; nucleotides outside the gene matches: 4. Per the germline V gene, CDR1 is MNHEY and CDR2 is SMNVEV (reference sequence). The CDR3 runs to 16 residues. The CDR3 DNA sequence: TGTGCCAGCAGTCCAGGGACTAGCGGGAGAACAGATACGCAGTATTTT. Protein: CASSPGTSGRTDTQYF.

This clone was counted a single time. The J gene is TRBJ1-2, the V gene TRBV28, with D possibly TRBD1 on 5 matching bases. The length of the CDR3 is 13 residues. The germline V and J ends were trimmed by 3 bases and 4 bases, with 9 bases remaining between them. CDR1 MDHEN and CDR2 SYDVKM come from the germline V gene. CDR3 nucleotides: TGTGCCAGCAGTTTGGGGCCCCTCTATGGCTACACCTTC. It specifies CASSLGPLYGYTF.

J is TRBJ1-5 and V is TRBV18; D is undetermined. The CDR3 is made up of 13 amino acids. V lost 4 bases to trimming and J lost 0 bases, with 4 bases between them. Germline V gives CDR1 KGHSH, CDR2 LQKENI. The DNA for the CDR3 is TGTGCCAGCTCACAAGCTAGCAATCAGCCCCAGCATTTT. Residues: CASSQASNQPQHF.

The chain joins TRBV28 to TRBJ1-1, with D unclear. The germline CDR1 and CDR2 sequences are MDHEN and SYDVKM. CDR3 size: 12 residues. Deletions cut 2 bases from V and 11 bases from J, with 12 bases between. In DNA form, the CDR3 reads TGTGCCAGCAGTTTACTAGGAAAGTGGGCTTTCTTT. This gives the protein CASSLLGKWAFF.

The rearrangement joins TRBV30 to TRBJ1-3, with 8 bases fitting TRBD1. J gave up 0 bases and V 2 bases, and 6 bases lay outside the gene matches. The V gene's germline CDR1 is GTSNPN and CDR2 SVGIG (reference sequence). CDR3 size: 16 residues. The CDR3 DNA sequence: TGTGCCTGGAGTACCGGGACAGGCCGCTCTGGAAACACCATATATTTT. Translating gives CAWSTGTGRSGNTIYF.

J is TRBJ2-5 and V is TRBV28; D remains ambiguous. The CDR3 is 14 residues long. Germline V gives CDR1 MDHEN, CDR2 SYDVKM. The V end was cut by 1 base, the J end by 5 bases, with 11 bases between. The CDR3 loop is CASSLYGGGETQYF. The CDR3, as DNA: TGTGCCAGCAGTTTATACGGCGGTGGGGAGACCCAGTACTTC.

The chain employs TRBV5-4 and TRBJ1-3; 11 nucleotides match TRBD1. V lost 0 bases to trimming and J lost 6 bases; unmatched junction nucleotides: 2. Germline V gene lookup returns CDR1 SGHNT and CDR2 YYREEE (reference sequence). The CDR3 length is 15 residues. CDR3 DNA sequence: TGTGCCAGCAGCTTGGTGGGACAGGGGGAAAACACCATATATTTT. Translated: CASSLVGQGENTIYF.

The count of this clone is one. The gene calls are TRBV19 and TRBJ1-2, with 9 positions matching TRBD1. V shed 10 bases and J 7 bases; nucleotides not matched to a gene: 10. The CDR3 runs 13 residues. Germline V CDR1 and CDR2: LNHDA, SQIVND (reference sequence). CDR3 nucleotides: TGTGCCACTGAAGGGGACAGGGTCGCTGGCTACACCTTC. This sequence encodes CATEGDRVAGYTF. The whole variable domain, filled in from reference TRBV19 and TRBJ1-2, reads DGGITQSPKYLFRKEGQNVTLSCEQNLNHDAMYWYRQDPGQGLRLIYYSQIVNDFQKGDIAEGYSVSREKKESFPLTVTSAQKNPTAFYLCATEGDRVAGYTFGSGTRLTVV.

The chain joins TRBV4-1 to TRBJ2-1; TRBD2 matches at 7 bases. Germline V CDR1 and CDR2: MGHRA, YSYEKL. V was clipped by 0 bases and J by 0 bases; unmatched bases: 5. CDR3 size: 17 residues. The CDR3 loop reads CASSQDPAGVSYNEQFF. The CDR3 DNA follows: TGCGCCAGCAGCCAAGACCCGGCGGGAGTCTCCTACAATGAGCAGTTCTTC.

V and J are TRBV5-1 and TRBJ1-2; D ambiguous. Trimming shortened V by 4 bases and J by 1 base, and 8 bases separated the two germline ends. Germline lookup yields CDR1 SGHRS and CDR2 YFSETQ. The CDR3 contains 13 residues. In DNA form, the CDR3 reads TGCGCCAGCAGCGCCGGGAGTAACTATGGCTACACCTTC. Translated, it gives CASSAGSNYGYTF.

The chain recombines TRBV5-1 with TRBJ2-5; 9 bases are a match to TRBD1. CDR1 SGHRS and CDR2 YFSETQ come from the germline V gene. This CDR3 comprises 16 residues. The V gene end was trimmed by 2 bases and the J gene end by 3 bases; junction bases not matched to a gene: 8. The CDR3 nucleotides read TGCGCCAGCAGCTTCTCCCCGGGACAGGGTGAAGAGACCCAGTACTTC. It is translated as CASSFSPGQGEETQYF.

The CDR3 loop is CASSLSARGELFF. CDR3 nucleotides: TGTGCCAGCAGCTTAAGCGCGCGGGGGGAGCTGTTTTTT. V gene TRBV7-9 combines with J gene TRBJ2-2; D is undetermined. V was pared by 2 bases and J by 8 bases, with 9 bases between. CDR1 and CDR2 from the germline V gene are SEHNR and FQNEAQ (reference sequence). This CDR3 spans 13 amino acids. Drawing the rest from reference TRBV7-9 and TRBJ2-2, the complete variable domain is DTGVSQNPRHKITKRGQNVTFRCDPISEHNRLYWYRQTLGQGPEFLTYFQNEAQLEKSRLLSDRFSAERPKGSFSTLEIQRTEQGDSAMYLCASSLSARGELFFGEGSRLTVL.

V is TRBV5-4 and J is TRBJ1-2; 7 nucleotides match TRBD1. This CDR3 is 15 amino acids long. In germline, CDR1 is SGHNT, CDR2 YYREEE (reference sequence). V was pared by 4 bases and J by 4 bases, with 10 bases of the junction left unmatched. CDR3 in DNA: TGTGCCAGCAGCGCCCAACAGGGGCAAGGCTATGGCTACACCTTC. This encodes CASSAQQGQGYGYTF.

The chain recombines TRBV15 with TRBJ2-7; D is unresolved. Germline V gene lookup returns CDR1 LNHNV and CDR2 YYDKDF (reference sequence). Trimming removed 5 bases from V and 0 bases from J, with 17 bases in between. This CDR3 comprises 16 residues. CDR3 region: CATSPHPRVDSYEQYF. The CDR3 DNA is TGTGCCACCAGCCCCCACCCTCGGGTAGACTCCTACGAGCAGTACTTC.

The V gene is TRBV5-1, the J gene TRBJ2-1, with D perhaps TRBD2 (5 bases). Trimming removed 0 bases from V and 8 bases from J, with 15 bases in between. The length of the CDR3 is 15 residues. The germline V gene has CDR1 SGHRS and CDR2 YFSETQ. Here the CDR3 DNA reads TGCGCCAGCAGCTTGGGACGGAGCTCCGGGGATGAGCAGTTCTTC. Residues: CASSLGRSSGDEQFF.

V gene TRBV6-6 combines with J gene TRBJ1-5, with D perhaps matching TRBD1 (5 bases). The CDR3 loop spans 14 amino acids. Germline V gene sequence: CDR1 MNHNY, CDR2 SVGAGI (reference sequence). The V end was cut by 6 bases, the J end by 0 bases, with 9 bases between. The CDR3 nucleotides are TGTGCCAGCAGGGAGGGGATTAGCAATCAGCCCCAGCATTTT. The encoded protein is CASREGISNQPQHF.

V gene TRBV7-2 combines with J gene TRBJ1-5, with TRBD1 matching 7 bases. Per germline, CDR1 SGHTA and CDR2 FQGNSA. The CDR3 runs 16 residues. Losses at the gene ends were 2 bases for V and 7 bases for J; bases not matched to a gene: 11. CDR3 residues: CASSLSGTEFVQPQHF. In nucleotides, the CDR3 is TGTGCCAGCAGCTTATCCGGGACAGAGTTCGTCCAGCCCCAGCATTTT. Drawing the rest from reference TRBV7-2 and TRBJ1-5, the complete variable domain is GAGVSQSPSNKVTEKGKDVELRCDPISGHTALYWYRQSLGQGLEFLIYFQGNSAPDKSGLPSDRFSAERTGGSVSTLTIQRTQQEDSAVYLCASSLSGTEFVQPQHFGDGTRLSIL.

V gene TRBV5-6 combines with J gene TRBJ2-7; D unresolved. CDR1 is SGHDT and CDR2 is YYEEEE in the germline V gene. Trimming took off 2 bases at V and 2 bases at J, with 17 bases between the two ends. This CDR3 comprises 16 residues. CDR3 sequence (DNA): TGTGCCAGCAGCTTTTCTGAGTTCTCGTCAACCTACGAGCAGTACTTC. Protein product: CASSFSEFSSTYEQYF.

The chain has TRBV28 and TRBJ1-1; D gene unclear. Trimming left V 5 bases short and J 7 bases short, with 14 bases between. Germline CDR1 reads MDHEN; CDR2 reads SYDVKM. CDR3 length: 13 amino acids. The DNA of the CDR3 is TGTGCCAGCAGTATCCCCGACATCTATGAAGCTTTCTTT. Amino acid sequence: CASSIPDIYEAFF.

This chain uses TRBV28 with TRBJ1-2; 11 positions agree with TRBD1. V lost 6 bases, J lost 7 bases, and 1 base stayed unmatched. This CDR3 has 12 amino acids. CDR1 is MDHEN, CDR2 SYDVKM, per germline. The DNA of the CDR3 is TGTGCCAGCAGGGGGACAGGGGGTGGCTACACCTTC. Amino acids: CASRGTGGGYTF.

The CDR3, as DNA: TGTGCCAGCAGCCCCGGGACTAGCGGGAGGGGCGGATTAGGGGAGCAGTTCTTC. Its translation is CASSPGTSGRGGLGEQFF. The chain links TRBV7-7 to TRBJ2-1, with TRBD2 identical over 16 bases. From germline, CDR1 is SSHAT and CDR2 FNYEAQ (reference sequence). Trimming at V came to 5 bases and at J to 10 bases, leaving 14 bases not matched to a gene. The CDR3 is made up of 18 amino acids.

The chain couples TRBV11-2 to TRBJ1-4; D gene uncertain. This CDR3 comprises 15 residues. V lost 5 bases and J lost 6, with 16 bases in between. Germline CDR1 reads SGHAT; CDR2 reads FQNNGV. Written as DNA, the CDR3 is TGTGCCAGCAGCCCATCGGCGGGGAGGTATGAAAAACTGTTTTTT. Translating gives CASSPSAGRYEKLFF. Based on the CDR3 plus reference TRBV11-2 and TRBJ1-4, the full variable domain is EAGVAQSPRYKIIEKRQSVAFWCNPISGHATLYWYQQILGQGPKLLIQFQNNGVVDDSQLPKDRFSAERLKGVDSTLKIQPAKLEDSAVYLCASSPSAGRYEKLFFGSGTQLSVL.

This chain connects TRBV5-6 to TRBJ1-2; D gene unclear. The CDR3 runs to 13 residues. Between the trimmed V and J ends, which lost 1 base and 0 bases, there was a span of 4 bases. Germline V gene sequence: CDR1 SGHDT, CDR2 YYEEEE. The CDR3 protein is CASSLPANYGYTF. DNA of the CDR3: TGTGCCAGCAGCTTGCCGGCTAACTATGGCTACACCTTC.

J is TRBJ1-2 and V is TRBV9; the match to TRBD1 covers 8 bases. There are 15 residues in the CDR3. J lost 8 bases, V lost 3 bases, and 12 bases had no gene match. The germline V gene encodes CDR1 SGDLS and CDR2 YYNGEE. This chain's CDR3 is CASSARGGQGEGYTF. DNA for the CDR3: TGTGCCAGCAGCGCGCGGGGAGGACAGGGTGAAGGCTACACCTTC. The full variable domain, completed using reference TRBV9 and TRBJ1-2, is DSGVTQTPKHLITATGQRVTLRCSPRSGDLSVYWYQQSLDQGLQFLIQYYNGEERAKGNILERFSAQQFPDLHSELNLSSLELGDSALYFCASSARGGQGEGYTFGSGTRLTVV.